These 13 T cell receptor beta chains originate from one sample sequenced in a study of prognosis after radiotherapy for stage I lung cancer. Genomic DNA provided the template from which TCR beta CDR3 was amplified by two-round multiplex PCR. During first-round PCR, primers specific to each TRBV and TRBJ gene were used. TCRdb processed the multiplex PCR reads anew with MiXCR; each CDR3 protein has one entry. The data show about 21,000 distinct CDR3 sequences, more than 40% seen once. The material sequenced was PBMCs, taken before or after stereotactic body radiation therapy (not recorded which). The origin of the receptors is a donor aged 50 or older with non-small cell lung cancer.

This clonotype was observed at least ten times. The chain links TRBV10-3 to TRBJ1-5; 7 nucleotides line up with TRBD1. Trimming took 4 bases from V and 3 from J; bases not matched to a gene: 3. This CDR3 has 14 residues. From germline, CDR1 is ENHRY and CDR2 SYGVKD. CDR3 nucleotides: TGTGCCATCAGTGGGACAGGCAACAATCAGCCCCAGCATTTT. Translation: CAISGTGNNQPQHF.

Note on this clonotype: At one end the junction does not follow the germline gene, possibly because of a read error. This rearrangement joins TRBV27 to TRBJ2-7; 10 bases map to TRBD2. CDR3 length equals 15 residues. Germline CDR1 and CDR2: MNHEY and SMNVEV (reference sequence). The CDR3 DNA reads TGTTCCAGCAGTCCAAGGACTAGCGGTAGAGGGGAGCAGTACTTC. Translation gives CSSSPRTSGRGEQYF.

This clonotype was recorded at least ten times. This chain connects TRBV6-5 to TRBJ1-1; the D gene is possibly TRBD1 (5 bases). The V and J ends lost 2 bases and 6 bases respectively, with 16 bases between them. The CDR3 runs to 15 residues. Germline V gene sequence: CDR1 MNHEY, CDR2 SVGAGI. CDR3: CASSYPQGIVSEAFF. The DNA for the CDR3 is TGTGCCAGCAGTTACCCCCAGGGTATTGTATCTGAAGCTTTCTTT.

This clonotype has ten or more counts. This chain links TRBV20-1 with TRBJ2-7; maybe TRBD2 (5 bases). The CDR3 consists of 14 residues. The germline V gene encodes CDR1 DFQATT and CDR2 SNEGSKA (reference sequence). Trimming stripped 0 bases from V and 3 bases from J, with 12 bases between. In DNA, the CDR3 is TGCAGTGCTAGAGACCGACGGAGGCACTACGAGCAGTACTTC. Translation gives CSARDRRRHYEQYF.

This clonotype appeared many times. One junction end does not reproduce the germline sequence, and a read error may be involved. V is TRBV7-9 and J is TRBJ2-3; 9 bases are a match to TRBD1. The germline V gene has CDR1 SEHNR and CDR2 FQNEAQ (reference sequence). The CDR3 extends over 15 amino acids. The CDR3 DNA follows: TGTGCTAGCAGCCCGACAGGGGGTGGGACAGATACGCAGTATTTT. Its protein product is CASSPTGGGTDTQYF.

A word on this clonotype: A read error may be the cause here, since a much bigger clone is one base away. CDR3 region: CATSIDQRETQYF. The CDR3 nucleotides are TGTGCCACCAGCATAGATCAGAGGGAGACCCAGTACTTC. The V gene is TRBV15, the J gene TRBJ2-5; D ambiguous. This CDR3 has 13 residues. The germline V gene encodes CDR1 LNHNV and CDR2 YYDKDF (reference sequence). The ends were cut back, 4 bases at V and 5 bases at J, with 11 bases in the middle.

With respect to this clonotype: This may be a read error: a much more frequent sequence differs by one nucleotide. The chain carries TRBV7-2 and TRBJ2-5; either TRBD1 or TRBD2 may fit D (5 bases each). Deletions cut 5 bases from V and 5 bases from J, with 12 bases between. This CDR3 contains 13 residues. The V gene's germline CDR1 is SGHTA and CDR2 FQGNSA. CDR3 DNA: TGTGCCAGCAGCCGGGACCGAGGGGAGACCCAGTACTTC. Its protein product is CASSRDRGETQYF. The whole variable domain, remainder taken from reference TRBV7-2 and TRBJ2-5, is GAGVSQSPSNKVTEKGKDVELRCDPISGHTALYWYRQSLGQGLEFLIYFQGNSAPDKSGLPSDRFSAERTGGSVSTLTIQRTQQEDSAVYLCASSRDRGETQYFGPGTRLLVL.

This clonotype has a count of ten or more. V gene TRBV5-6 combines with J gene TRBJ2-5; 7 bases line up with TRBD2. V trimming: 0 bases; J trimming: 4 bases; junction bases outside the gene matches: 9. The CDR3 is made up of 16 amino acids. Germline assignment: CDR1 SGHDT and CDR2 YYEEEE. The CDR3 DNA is TGTGCCAGCAGCTTGGGGGCGGGAGAAGTCGGAGAGACCCAGTACTTC. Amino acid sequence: CASSLGAGEVGETQYF. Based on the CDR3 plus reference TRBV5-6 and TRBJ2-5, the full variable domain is DAGVTQSPTHLIKTRGQQVTLRCSPKSGHDTVSWYQQALGQGPQFIFQYYEEEERQRGNFPDRFSGHQFPNYSSELNVNALLLGDSALYLCASSLGAGEVGETQYFGPGTRLLVL.

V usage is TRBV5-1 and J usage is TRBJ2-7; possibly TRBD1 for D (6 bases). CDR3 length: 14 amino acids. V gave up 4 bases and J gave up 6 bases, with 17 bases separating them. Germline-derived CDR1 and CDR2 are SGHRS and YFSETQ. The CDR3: CASSPVDSCPEQYF. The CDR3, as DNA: TGCGCCAGCAGCCCCGTGGACAGTTGCCCCGAGCAGTACTTC.

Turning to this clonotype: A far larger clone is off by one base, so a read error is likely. CDR3 coding DNA: TGTGCCGGCAGCAGGGGTACGGGTTACGAGCAGTACTTC. This gives the protein CAGSRGTGYEQYF. The chain links TRBV6-4 to TRBJ2-7; a possible D gene is TRBD1 (6 bases). In germline, CDR1 is MRHNA, CDR2 SNTAGT. The CDR3 consists of 13 residues.

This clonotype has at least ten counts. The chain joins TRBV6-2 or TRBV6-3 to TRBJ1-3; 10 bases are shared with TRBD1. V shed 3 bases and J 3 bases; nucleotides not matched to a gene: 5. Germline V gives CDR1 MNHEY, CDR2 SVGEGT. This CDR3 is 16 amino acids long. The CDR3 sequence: CASSYYRDRGGNTIYF. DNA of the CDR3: TGTGCCAGCAGTTATTACCGGGACAGGGGTGGAAACACCATATATTTT.

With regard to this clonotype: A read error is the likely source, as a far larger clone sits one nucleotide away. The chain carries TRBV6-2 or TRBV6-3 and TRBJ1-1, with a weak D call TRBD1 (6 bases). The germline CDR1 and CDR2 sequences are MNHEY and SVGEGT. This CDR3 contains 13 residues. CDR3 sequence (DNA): TGTGCCAGCAGTCCCACGACAGGCTCGGGAGCTTTATTT. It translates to CASSPTTGSGALF.

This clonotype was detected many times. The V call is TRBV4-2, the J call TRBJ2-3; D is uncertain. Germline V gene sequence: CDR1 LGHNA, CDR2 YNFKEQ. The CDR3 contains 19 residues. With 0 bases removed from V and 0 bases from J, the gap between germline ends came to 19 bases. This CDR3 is CASSQDGLYSDYSTDTQYF. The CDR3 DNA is TGTGCCAGCAGCCAAGATGGGCTTTATTCAGATTATAGCACAGATACGCAGTATTTT.